This T cell receptor (beta chain) was identified during a study of blood T cell repertoires in COVID-19. Assay: immunoSEQ multiplex PCR; the TCRdb copy retains only in-frame clones and omits some. Found here are approximately 130,000 clones, around three quarters of them singletons; the top ten hold less than 14%. The germline CDR1 and CDR2 sequences are SGHTS and YDEGEE. V gave up 2 bases and J gave up 2 bases, with 20 bases separating them. There are 18 residues in the CDR3. This TCR derives from a human donor in a cohort sampled during active COVID-19. The source material was peripheral blood. The V call is TRBV5-8, the J call TRBJ2-1; D might be TRBD1 (5 bases). The CDR3 coding sequence is TGTGCCAGCAGCTTTTCGGGCAAGGTCAGGGCGACCTACAATGAGCAGTTCTTC. Encoded protein: CASSFSGKVRATYNEQFF.